The text below deals with one T cell receptor (beta chain). Trimming took 0 bases from V and 8 from J; bases not matched to a gene: 9. Germline V gives CDR1 SGHVS, CDR2 FQNEAQ. This CDR3 spans 16 amino acids. The sample comes from a study of blood T cell repertoires in COVID-19. In the study overall: Samples representing acute and convalescent COVID-19 were sourced from the United States, Italy and Spain.

TCRdb's table, derived via immunoSEQ multiplex PCR, lists solely in-frame clones and lacks some. The sample records some 190,000 clones, 75% to 90% being singletons. The TCR sequence derives from a man between 60 and 70 years old with acute or convalescent COVID-19. The sequencing input was peripheral blood. The rearrangement joins TRBV7-8 to TRBJ2-1, with TRBD2 matching over 8 bases. The CDR3 nucleotides read TGTGCCAGCAGCTTAGCGGAGGCGGGGGGCATCGATGAGCAGTTCTTC. Protein product: CASSLAEAGGIDEQFF.